These 5 T cell receptor beta chains were all obtained from the same sample, sequenced in a study of T cells in narcolepsy. Data came from immunoSEQ multiplex PCR; TCRdb stores just in-frame clones and leaves some out. Here the sample spans 25,000 to 35,000 clones, approximately 79% being singletons. The sample was memory (CD45RA-) CD4+ T cells from blood. The receptors originated from a human donor in good health.

The CDR3 DNA reads as TGTGCCAGCAGTGACTCCCGTTTCCCTAAGCCCCACGAGCAGTACTTC. Encoded protein: CASSDSRFPKPHEQYF. The chain carries TRBV6-4 and TRBJ2-7; the D is unclear. Between the trimmed V and J ends, which lost 0 bases and 5 bases, there was a span of 17 bases. Germline V gene data show CDR1 as MRHNA and CDR2 as SNTAGT. This CDR3 comprises 16 residues.

The rearrangement links TRBV15 to TRBJ2-5; D is undetermined. CDR3 size: 14 residues. Germline CDR1 and CDR2: LNHNV and YYDKDF (reference sequence). Trimming cost V 5 bases and J 0 bases, with 10 bases left between them. This CDR3 is CATSLTLYQETQYF. CDR3 in DNA: TGTGCCACCAGCCTGACCCTGTACCAAGAGACCCAGTACTTC.

The chain employs TRBV18 and TRBJ2-5, with TRBD2 as a possible D gene (6 bases). This CDR3 has 15 amino acids. Germline V CDR1 and CDR2: KGHSH, LQKENI. The ends were cut back, 0 bases at V and 4 bases at J, with 12 bases in the middle. This CDR3 reads CASSPPSLARETQYF. The DNA for the CDR3 is TGTGCCAGCTCACCACCGTCCCTAGCGAGAGAGACCCAGTACTTC.

The chain employs TRBV7-2 and TRBJ2-7, with 7 bases fitting TRBD1. Germline assignment: CDR1 SGHTA and CDR2 FQGNSA. V lost 4 bases, J lost 2 bases, and 8 bases stayed unmatched. This CDR3 has 15 residues. This CDR3 reads CASSSYRGDTYEQYF. CDR3 bases: TGTGCCAGCAGCTCGTACAGGGGTGACACCTACGAGCAGTACTTC.

Regarding this clone: This CDR3 is also generated by other DNA sequences in the sample. V usage is TRBV5-1 and J usage is TRBJ2-2; tentatively, D is TRBD1 (6 bases). Trimming took off 0 bases at V and 0 bases at J, with 12 bases between the two ends. This CDR3 has 17 residues. Germline CDR1 is SGHRS and CDR2 is YFSETQ. CDR3 region: CASSLGHRDANTGELFF. CDR3 bases: TGCGCCAGCAGCTTGGGGCACAGGGACGCGAACACCGGGGAGCTGTTTTTT.